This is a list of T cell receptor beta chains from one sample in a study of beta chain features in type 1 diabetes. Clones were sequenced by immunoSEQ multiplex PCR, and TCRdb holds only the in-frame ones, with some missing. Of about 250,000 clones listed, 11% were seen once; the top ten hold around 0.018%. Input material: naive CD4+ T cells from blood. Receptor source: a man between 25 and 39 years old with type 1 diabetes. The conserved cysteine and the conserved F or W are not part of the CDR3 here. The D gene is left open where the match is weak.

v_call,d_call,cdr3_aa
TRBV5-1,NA,ASSLTPMNTEAF
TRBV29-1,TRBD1,SARTGGTKETQY
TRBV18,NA,ASSPRRNSYEQY
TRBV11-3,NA,ASSLDGSSYEQY
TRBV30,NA,AWRPAGSDTQY
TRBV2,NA,ASSSEATNEKLF
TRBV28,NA,ASSLSTAGRGELF
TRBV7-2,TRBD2,ASSKQLAGKDNEQF
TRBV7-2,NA,ASSWGSGEQY
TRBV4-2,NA,ASSQEGARTEAF
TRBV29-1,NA,SVSGRIAYEQY
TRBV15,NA,ATSRVLNEKLF
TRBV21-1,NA,ASSKGRGASTEAF
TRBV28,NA,ASSPGGRTYEQY
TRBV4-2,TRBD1,ASSQSATQGAGVQPQH
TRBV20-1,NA,SAISIYEQY
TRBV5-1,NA,ASSLPEQGGYEQY
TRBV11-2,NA,ASSHSADTQY
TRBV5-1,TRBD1,ASSGGQGNTEAF
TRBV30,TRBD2,AWSASGGGRETQY
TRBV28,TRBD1,ASSSPGQGNTEAF
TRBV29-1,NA,SVTGSYGYT
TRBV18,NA,ASSPRGDQPQH
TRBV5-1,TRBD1,ASSLTPTGGAEGYT
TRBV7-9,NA,ASSLGLDFPGTDTQY
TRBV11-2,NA,ASRKGGYEQY
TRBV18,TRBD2,ASSPKGLGADTQY
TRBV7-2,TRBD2,ASSISSGGRGTGELF
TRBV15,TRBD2,ATSRHPGGTSDEQF
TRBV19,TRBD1,ASNGPETGMYGYT
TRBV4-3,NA,ASSFRAGEYGYT
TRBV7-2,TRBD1,ASSYGTGSYNEQF
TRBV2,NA,ASSERSWYGAEAF
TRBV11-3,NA,ASSLSGQETQY